The 14 T cell receptor beta chains listed next were all sequenced from one sample in a study of T cells in Graves' hyperthyroidism and ophthalmopathy. Amplified TCR beta CDR3 regions derived from RNA transcripts. RT-PCR in the first round (using the HTBI primer set) targeted the TCR CDR3. Each CDR3 protein gets one entry after TCRdb re-called the multiplex PCR reads with MiXCR. The table records more than 500,000 distinct CDR3 sequences, about 15% of them present only once. The sequenced sample consisted of blood. These receptors were collected from a young woman with Graves' ophthalmopathy.

With regard to this clonotype: Relative to the germline gene, one junction end is altered; a read error may explain this. CDR3 sequence: CSVSAARIKTIQYF. Here the CDR3 DNA reads TGCAGTGTCTCCGCGGCCAGAATTAAAACCATTCAGTACTTC. The chain has TRBV20-1 and TRBJ2-4; D uncertain. There are 14 residues in the CDR3. Germline V gene sequence: CDR1 DFQATT, CDR2 SNEGSKA (reference sequence).

This clonotype has just a few counts. The chain is built from TRBV12-3 or TRBV12-4 and TRBJ1-2; the D gene is possibly TRBD1 (5 bases). V lost 4 bases and J lost 6, with 18 bases in between. This CDR3 has 15 residues. The CDR3 nucleotides read TGTGCCAGCAGTTCGGCGGTAGGGGCGGGTCATGGCTACACCTTC. Translation gives CASSSAVGAGHGYTF.

This clonotype has ten or more counts. This chain joins TRBV28 and TRBJ1-5; D is perhaps TRBD1 (5 bases). CDR3 length: 13 residues. Trimming stripped 3 bases from V and 4 bases from J, with 7 bases between. The germline V gene has CDR1 MDHEN and CDR2 SYDVKM. The CDR3, as DNA: TGTGCCAGCAGTTTCGGGGGGAATCAGCCCCAGCATTTT. Translation: CASSFGGNQPQHF.

As concerns this clonotype: One base away lies a much larger clone, so this may be a sequencing read error. V gene TRBV7-9 combines with J gene TRBJ1-1, with TRBD1 matching 8 bases. The length of the CDR3 is 18 residues. Per the germline V gene, CDR1 is SEHNR and CDR2 is FQNEAQ (reference sequence). The CDR3 spells CASSLGGQGAVRNTEALF. The CDR3 nucleotides read TGTGCCAGCAGCTTAGGTGGACAGGGAGCGGTTCGAAACACTGAAGCTCTCTTT.

This clonotype was detected many times. This rearrangement joins TRBV6-1 to TRBJ2-5; TRBD1 or TRBD2 may be the D gene (6 bases each). This CDR3 is 16 amino acids long. The ends were cut back, 6 bases at V and 1 base at J, with 18 bases in the middle. The germline gives CDR1 MNHNS, CDR2 SASEGT. CDR3 loop: CASSRRGGQSQETQYF. The CDR3 bases are TGTGCCAGCAGCCGAAGGGGAGGACAGTCCCAAGAGACCCAGTACTTC.

This clonotype occurred a few times. This chain connects TRBV6-1 to TRBJ1-4; D gene ambiguous. The CDR3 extends over 13 amino acids. V lost 7 bases, J lost 0 bases, and 6 bases lay in between. The germline gives CDR1 MNHNS, CDR2 SASEGT. The CDR3 is CASTGSTNEKLFF. In DNA form, the CDR3 reads TGTGCCAGCACGGGCTCAACTAATGAAAAACTGTTTTTT.

The sample holds many counts of this clonotype. The chain is built from TRBV30 and TRBJ2-3, with D unclear. The V gene's germline CDR1 is GTSNPN and CDR2 SVGIG (reference sequence). V lost 1 base, J lost 6 bases, and 8 bases lay in between. The CDR3 spans 12 residues. The CDR3 loop reads CAWSGDSDTQYF. CDR3 in DNA: TGTGCCTGGAGTGGGGATTCGGATACGCAGTATTTT.

This chain uses TRBV2 with TRBJ2-7; 13 bases are a match to TRBD2. V gave up 4 bases and J gave up 2 bases; unmatched junction bases: 8. This CDR3 has 17 amino acids. CDR1 is SNHLY, CDR2 FYNNEI, per germline. The chain's CDR3 is CASSGLAGGKRPYEQYF. CDR3 DNA: TGTGCCAGCAGTGGACTAGCGGGAGGAAAGCGACCCTACGAGCAGTACTTC.

CDR3 nucleotide sequence: TGTGCCAGCAGTACATTAAACAACTCCTACGAGCAGTACTTC. Residues: CASSTLNNSYEQYF. The chain employs TRBV27 and TRBJ2-7; D remains ambiguous. The CDR3 consists of 14 residues. The V gene lost 5 bases and the J gene lost 0 bases, with 11 bases spanning the gap. CDR1 and CDR2 (germline): MNHEY, SMNVEV (reference sequence).

This clonotype came up a few times. The V gene is TRBV25-1, the J gene TRBJ1-1, with D possibly being TRBD1 (5 bases). The CDR3 loop spans 13 amino acids. V lost 5 bases, J lost 5 bases, and 12 bases lay in between. Germline-derived CDR1 and CDR2 are MGHDK and SYGVNS. CDR3 amino acids: CASSHRTGTEAFF. The CDR3 nucleotides read TGTGCCAGCAGTCACAGGACGGGGACTGAAGCTTTCTTT.

As regards this clonotype: A much larger clone lies a single base off, so this may be a read error. The V and J genes are TRBV12-3 or TRBV12-4 and TRBJ2-3, with a weak D call TRBD2 (6 bases). CDR3 length equals 14 residues. Trimming took off 8 bases at V and 0 bases at J, with 12 bases between the two ends. In DNA, the CDR3 is TGTGCCAGCGGGGGGACTGGCAGCACAGATACGCAGTATTTT. It codes for CASGGTGSTDTQYF.

This clonotype was counted at least ten times. V and J are TRBV6-1 and TRBJ2-5; D may match TRBD1 or TRBD2 (5 bases each). This CDR3 has 15 amino acids. V lost 5 bases and J 5 bases, leaving 18 bases between the germline ends. CDR1 is MNHNS, CDR2 SASEGT, per germline. CDR3 in DNA: TGTGCCAGCAGTTATCCCGCCAACGGGGACGAGACCCAGTACTTC. This codes for CASSYPANGDETQYF.

To note about this clonotype: One base away lies a much larger clone, so this may be a sequencing read error. J is TRBJ2-1 and V is TRBV30; 12 positions agree with TRBD2. This CDR3 region has 16 residues. Per germline, CDR1 GTSNPN and CDR2 SVGIG (reference sequence). The CDR3 reads CAWSPERTSGKVEQSF. CDR3 bases: TGTGCCTGGAGTCCAGAACGGACTAGCGGGAAGGTTGAGCAGTCCTTC. Full variable domain (missing parts from reference TRBV30 and TRBJ2-1): SQTIHQWPATLVQPVGSPLSLECTVEGTSNPNLYWYRQAAGRGLQLLFYSVGIGQISSEVPQNLSASRPQDRQFILSSKKLLLSDSGFYLCAWSPERTSGKVEQSFGPGTRLTVL.

This clonotype turned up a few times. This rearrangement joins TRBV19 to TRBJ2-5; D is uncertain. Looked up from germline, CDR1 is LNHDA and CDR2 is SQIVND (reference sequence). Trimming stripped 6 bases from V and 0 bases from J, with 8 bases between. The CDR3 totals 13 residues. The CDR3, as DNA: TGTGCCAGTAGAGCCGGACACCAAGAGACCCAGTACTTC. It translates to CASRAGHQETQYF.